Sequencing of this TCR beta chain was carried out in a study of blood T cell repertoires in COVID-19. Using immunoSEQ multiplex PCR, the repertoire was profiled, and TCRdb retains in-frame clones only, with some absent. The sample gives 200,000 to 300,000 clones, under 90% of which show up once; under 5% is in the top ten. Trimming removed 3 bases from V and 8 bases from J, with 19 bases in between. This CDR3 has 16 amino acids. Germline assignment: CDR1 MNHEY and CDR2 SVGAGI. The sequenced sample consisted of peripheral blood. The source is a man aged 60 to 75 with acute or convalescent COVID-19. The chain carries TRBV6-5 and TRBJ2-2, with D perhaps TRBD2 (6 bases). For the CDR3, the DNA is TGTGCCAGCAGTTATCCGCTTGTGGGAGGACCGGGGGAGCTGTTTTTT. Protein sequence: CASSYPLVGGPGELFF.